The sequence of this T cell receptor (beta chain) was determined in a study of cytotoxic CD8 clonotypes in ibrutinib-treated CLL. Study information: Partial response occurred in about 25 patients and complete response in 2; at median about 70 months, approximately 14 remained remitted and approximately twelve progressed.

Study results and caveats: The public clonotypes identified were infrequent and showed contraction or stability on treatment. Starting clonality was above that of age-matched healthy donors and tracked circulating CD8+ T-cell counts.

The germline CDR1 and CDR2 sequences are LNHDA and SQIVND (reference sequence). V was clipped by 7 bases and J by 4 bases, with 13 bases between them. There are 14 residues in the CDR3. Deep sequencing aimed at 1 in 200,000 to 1 in 1 million T cells' resolution. Sequenced by immunoSEQ multiplex PCR; TCRdb stores in-frame clones only, minus some. Of around 150,000 clones listed, about 88% are singletons. Worth noting for this clone: Its specificity is unknown.

The receptor comes from a human donor with chronic lymphocytic leukemia. Sample: PBMCs, taken at disease progression, from a patient treated with ibrutinib. The V and J genes are TRBV19 and TRBJ1-4; D possibly corresponds to TRBD1 (6 bases). The CDR3 here is CASTRTALNEKLFF. In DNA, the CDR3 is TGTGCCAGTACCCGGACAGCCCTTAATGAAAAACTGTTTTTT.